This TCR beta chain comes out of a study of cytomegalovirus exposure and HLA in healthy donors. V was shortened by 4 bases and J by 0 bases, with 10 bases between the two germline ends. CDR1 and CDR2 (germline): SGHNT, YYREEE (reference sequence). The CDR3 runs to 14 residues. The study ran its PCR with 60 Vbeta and 13 Jbeta primers. Measured with immunoSEQ multiplex PCR; TCRdb has only the in-frame clones, and not every one. The sample has some 150,000 clones, 60% to 70% seen once; the top ten hold roughly 6.4%. The V and J genes are TRBV5-4 and TRBJ1-2, with TRBD1 as a possible D gene (6 bases). The clonotype originates from a woman aged 55-70 years in good health and CMV-seropositive. Specimen: PBMCs. The CDR3 spells CASSTDRANYGYTF. The CDR3 DNA reads as TGTGCCAGCAGCACGGACAGAGCTAACTATGGCTACACCTTC.